These 3 T cell receptor beta chains share one sample of origin, sequenced in a study of long-term antiretroviral therapy in people with HIV. Version v3.0 of the immunoSEQ assay ran at survey level. The protocol was immunoSEQ multiplex PCR, while the TCRdb copy is restricted to in-frame clones and leaves out a portion. The repertoire consists of some 15,000 clones, with less than 90% occurring once and the leading ten covering 22%. The sequencing here drew on unsorted PBMCs, taken 2.1 years after starting antiretroviral therapy. Every receptor here comes from a middle-aged woman with HIV.

The chain is built from TRBV7-8 and TRBJ1-3; D call uncertain. V was shortened by 5 bases and J by 4 bases, with 15 bases between the two germline ends. This CDR3 comprises 15 residues. CDR1 SGHVS and CDR2 FQNEAQ come from the germline V gene. CDR3 loop: CASSPGSKRGNTIYF. CDR3 in DNA: TGTGCCAGCAGCCCCGGAAGTAAGCGAGGAAACACCATATATTTT.

This chain connects TRBV19 to TRBJ2-1; D unresolved. Trimming took off 7 bases at V and 5 bases at J, with 12 bases between the two ends. CDR1 LNHDA and CDR2 SQIVND come from the germline V gene (reference sequence). The length of the CDR3 is 13 residues. CDR3: CASTKGPNNEQFF. CDR3 DNA sequence: TGTGCCAGTACTAAGGGCCCCAACAATGAGCAGTTCTTC.

The J gene is TRBJ2-7, the V gene TRBV28, with D possibly matching TRBD2 (5 bases). The CDR3 runs to 18 residues. V lost 0 bases to trimming and J lost 3 bases, with 21 bases between them. Germline values: CDR1 MDHEN, CDR2 SYDVKM. CDR3 sequence: CASSLWDSGSDRYYEQYF. The CDR3, as DNA: TGTGCCAGCAGTTTATGGGATTCGGGGTCCGATCGGTACTACGAGCAGTACTTC.